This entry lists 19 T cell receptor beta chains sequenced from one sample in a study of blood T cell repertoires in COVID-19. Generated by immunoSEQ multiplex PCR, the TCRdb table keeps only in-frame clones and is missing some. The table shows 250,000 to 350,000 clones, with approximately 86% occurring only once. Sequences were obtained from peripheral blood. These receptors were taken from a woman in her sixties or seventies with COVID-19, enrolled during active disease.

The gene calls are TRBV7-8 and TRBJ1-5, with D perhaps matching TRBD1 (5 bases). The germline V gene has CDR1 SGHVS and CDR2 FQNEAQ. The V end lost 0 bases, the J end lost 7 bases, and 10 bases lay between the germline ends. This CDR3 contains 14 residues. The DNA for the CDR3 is TGTGCCAGCAGCTTAGCAGGGGAAAGCCAGCCCCAGCATTTT. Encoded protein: CASSLAGESQPQHF.

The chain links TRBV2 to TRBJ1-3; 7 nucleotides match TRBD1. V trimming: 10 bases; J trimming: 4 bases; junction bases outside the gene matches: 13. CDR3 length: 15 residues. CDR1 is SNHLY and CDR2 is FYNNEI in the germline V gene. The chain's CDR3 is CAIRSGGGRGNTIYF. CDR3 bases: TGTGCCATTCGCAGTGGAGGGGGCAGGGGAAACACCATATATTTT.

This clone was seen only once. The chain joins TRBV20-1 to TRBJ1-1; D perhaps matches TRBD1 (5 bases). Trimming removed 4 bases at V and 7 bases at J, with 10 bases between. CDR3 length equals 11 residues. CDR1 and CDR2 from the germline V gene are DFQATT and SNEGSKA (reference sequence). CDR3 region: CSAKGRSEAFF. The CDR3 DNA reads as TGCAGTGCTAAGGGGAGGAGTGAAGCTTTCTTT.

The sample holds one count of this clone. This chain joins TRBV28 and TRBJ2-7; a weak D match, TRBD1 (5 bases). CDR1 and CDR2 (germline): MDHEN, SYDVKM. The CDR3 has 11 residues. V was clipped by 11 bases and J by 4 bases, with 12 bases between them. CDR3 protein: CAVEQGYEQYF. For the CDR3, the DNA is TGTGCCGTTGAGCAGGGTTACGAGCAGTACTTC.

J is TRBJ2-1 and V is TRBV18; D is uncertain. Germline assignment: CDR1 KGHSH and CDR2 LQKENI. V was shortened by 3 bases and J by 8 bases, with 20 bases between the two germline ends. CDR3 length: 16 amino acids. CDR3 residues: CASSPPGFRTHDEQFF. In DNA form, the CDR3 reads TGTGCCAGCTCACCTCCCGGGTTTCGCACACACGATGAGCAGTTCTTC.

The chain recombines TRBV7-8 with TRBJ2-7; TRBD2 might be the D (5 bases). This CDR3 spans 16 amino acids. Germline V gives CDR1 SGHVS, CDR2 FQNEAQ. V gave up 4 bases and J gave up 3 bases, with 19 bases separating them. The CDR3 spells CASSSERPAAFYEQYF. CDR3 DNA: TGTGCCAGCAGCTCCGAAAGGCCAGCGGCCTTCTACGAGCAGTACTTC.

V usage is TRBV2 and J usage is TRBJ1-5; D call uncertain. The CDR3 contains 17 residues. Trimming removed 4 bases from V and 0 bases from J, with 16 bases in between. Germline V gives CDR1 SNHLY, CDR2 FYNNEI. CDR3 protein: CASSVSFQEHSNQPQHF. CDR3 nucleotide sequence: TGTGCCAGCAGTGTTTCGTTTCAGGAACATAGCAATCAGCCCCAGCATTTT.

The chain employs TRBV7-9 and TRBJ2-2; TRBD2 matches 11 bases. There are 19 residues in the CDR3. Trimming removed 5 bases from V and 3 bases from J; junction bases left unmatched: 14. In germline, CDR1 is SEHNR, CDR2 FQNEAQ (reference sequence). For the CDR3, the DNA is TGTGCCAGCAGCCTGGTAGCGGGGGGGCTCCACGTCGACACCGGGGAGCTGTTTTTT. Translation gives CASSLVAGGLHVDTGELFF.

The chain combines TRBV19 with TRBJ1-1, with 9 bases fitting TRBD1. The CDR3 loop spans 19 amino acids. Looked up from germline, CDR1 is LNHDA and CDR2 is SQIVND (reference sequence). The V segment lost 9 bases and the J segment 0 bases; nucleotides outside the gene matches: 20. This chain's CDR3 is CASNQRGNLQGAMNTEAFF. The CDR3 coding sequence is TGTGCCAGCAATCAGAGGGGGAACTTACAGGGGGCTATGAACACTGAAGCTTTCTTT. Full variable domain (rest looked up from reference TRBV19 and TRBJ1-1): DGGITQSPKYLFRKEGQNVTLSCEQNLNHDAMYWYRQDPGQGLRLIYYSQIVNDFQKGDIAEGYSVSREKKESFPLTVTSAQKNPTAFYLCASNQRGNLQGAMNTEAFFGQGTRLTVV.

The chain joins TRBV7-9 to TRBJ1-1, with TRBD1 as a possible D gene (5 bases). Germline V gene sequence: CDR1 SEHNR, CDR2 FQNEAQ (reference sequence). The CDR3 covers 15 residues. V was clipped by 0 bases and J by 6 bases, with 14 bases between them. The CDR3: CASSLAGGLRAEAFF. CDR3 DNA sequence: TGTGCCAGCAGCTTAGCGGGGGGGTTAAGGGCTGAAGCTTTCTTT.

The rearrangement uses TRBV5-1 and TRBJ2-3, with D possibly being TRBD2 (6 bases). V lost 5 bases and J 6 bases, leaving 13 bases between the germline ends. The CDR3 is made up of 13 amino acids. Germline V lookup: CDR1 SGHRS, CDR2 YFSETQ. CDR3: CASRVAGTDTQYF. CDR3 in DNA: TGCGCCAGCAGGGTGGCGGGGACGGATACGCAGTATTTT. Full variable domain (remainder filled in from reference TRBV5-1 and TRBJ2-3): KAGVTQTPRYLIKTRGQQVTLSCSPISGHRSVSWYQQTPGQGLQFLFEYFSETQRNKGNFPGRFSGRQFSNSRSEMNVSTLELGDSALYLCASRVAGTDTQYFGPGTRLTVL.

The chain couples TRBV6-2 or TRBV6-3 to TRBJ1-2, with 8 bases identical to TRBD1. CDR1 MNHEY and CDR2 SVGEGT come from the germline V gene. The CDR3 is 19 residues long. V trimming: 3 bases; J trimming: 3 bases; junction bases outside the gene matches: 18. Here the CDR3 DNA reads TGTGCCAGCAGTTATAACCTTTTCGCGCTGGGGACAGGAGACTATGGCTACACCTTC. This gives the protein CASSYNLFALGTGDYGYTF.

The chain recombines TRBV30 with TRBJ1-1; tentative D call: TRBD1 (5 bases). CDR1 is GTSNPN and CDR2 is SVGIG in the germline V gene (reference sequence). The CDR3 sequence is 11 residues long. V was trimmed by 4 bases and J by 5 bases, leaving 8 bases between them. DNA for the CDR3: TGTGCCTGGACACGGGGGACTGAAGCTTTCTTT. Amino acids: CAWTRGTEAFF.

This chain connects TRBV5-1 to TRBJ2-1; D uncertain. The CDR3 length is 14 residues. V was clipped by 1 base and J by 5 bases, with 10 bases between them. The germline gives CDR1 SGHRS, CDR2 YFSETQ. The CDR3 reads CASSLYYPNNEQFF. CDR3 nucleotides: TGCGCCAGCAGCTTGTATTATCCTAACAATGAGCAGTTCTTC.

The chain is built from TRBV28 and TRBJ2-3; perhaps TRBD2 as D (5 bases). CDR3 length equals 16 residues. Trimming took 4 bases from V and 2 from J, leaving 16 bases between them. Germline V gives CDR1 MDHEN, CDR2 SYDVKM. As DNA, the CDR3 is TGTGCCAGCAGTTCGCTAAGGCGGGCCGACACAGATACGCAGTATTTT. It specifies CASSSLRRADTDTQYF.

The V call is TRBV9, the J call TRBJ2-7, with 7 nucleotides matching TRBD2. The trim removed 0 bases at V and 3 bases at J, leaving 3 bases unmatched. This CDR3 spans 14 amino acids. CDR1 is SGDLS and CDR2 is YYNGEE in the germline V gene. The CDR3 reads CASSVAGGDYEQYF. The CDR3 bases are TGTGCCAGCAGCGTAGCGGGAGGCGACTACGAGCAGTACTTC.

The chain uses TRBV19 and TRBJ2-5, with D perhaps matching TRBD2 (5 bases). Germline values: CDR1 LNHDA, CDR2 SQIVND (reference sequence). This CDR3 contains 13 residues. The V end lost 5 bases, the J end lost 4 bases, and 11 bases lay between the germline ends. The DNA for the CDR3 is TGTGCCAGTAGTTCGGGGTGGGGAGAGACCCAGTACTTC. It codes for CASSSGWGETQYF.

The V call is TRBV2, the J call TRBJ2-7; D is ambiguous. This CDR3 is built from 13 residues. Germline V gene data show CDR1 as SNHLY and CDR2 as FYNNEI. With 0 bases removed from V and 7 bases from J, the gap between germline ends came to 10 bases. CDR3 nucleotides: TGTGCCAGCAGTGAAGCGACAAGTGATGAGCAGTACTTC. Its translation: CASSEATSDEQYF.

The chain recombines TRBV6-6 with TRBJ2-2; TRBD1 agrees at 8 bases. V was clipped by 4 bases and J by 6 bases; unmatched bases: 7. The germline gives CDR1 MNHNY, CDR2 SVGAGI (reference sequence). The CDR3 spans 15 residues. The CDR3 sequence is CASSFTGGSAGELFF. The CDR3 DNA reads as TGTGCCAGCAGTTTCACAGGGGGTAGTGCCGGGGAGCTGTTTTTT.